The rows below give T cell receptor beta chains drawn from one sample of a study of T cells in Graves' hyperthyroidism and ophthalmopathy. TCRdb itself ran the multiplex PCR reads through MiXCR, one entry per CDR3 protein. This table holds about 570,000 distinct CDR3 sequences, 40% to 55% found once. The material sequenced was peripheral blood or thyroid tissue (not recorded which). These receptors were obtained from an adult woman with Graves' disease, either hyperthyroidism or ophthalmopathy (not recorded which). Both conserved end residues are part of each CDR3.

TRBV19 CASSPRGRLSSNQPQHF
TRBV24-1 CATSDSGHPQVF
TRBV7-2 CASSAGTGVSGELFF
TRBV7-3 CASSFGPGDYQPQHF
TRBV5-1 CASSPDGTGDGYTF
TRBV20-1 CSAKIQGGGIETQYF
TRBV7-2 CASSLVGSLDQPQHF
TRBV7-7 CASSPGPMDDHEKLFF
TRBV7-2 CASSLLTYTEAFF
TRBV10-1 CASSEDLAKNIQYF
TRBV4-1 CASSQVSSEKLFF
TRBV10-3 CAITGQGSHGYTF
TRBV20-1 CSAPGRESYEQYF
TRBV9 CASSVEGGWDTEAF
TRBV7-9 CASSLVSLRPGPPSREQYF
TRBV5-1 CASSLVRVDYGYTF
TRBV7-9 CASSPDTASDYGYTF
TRBV10-3 CAIGPLLGNQPQHF